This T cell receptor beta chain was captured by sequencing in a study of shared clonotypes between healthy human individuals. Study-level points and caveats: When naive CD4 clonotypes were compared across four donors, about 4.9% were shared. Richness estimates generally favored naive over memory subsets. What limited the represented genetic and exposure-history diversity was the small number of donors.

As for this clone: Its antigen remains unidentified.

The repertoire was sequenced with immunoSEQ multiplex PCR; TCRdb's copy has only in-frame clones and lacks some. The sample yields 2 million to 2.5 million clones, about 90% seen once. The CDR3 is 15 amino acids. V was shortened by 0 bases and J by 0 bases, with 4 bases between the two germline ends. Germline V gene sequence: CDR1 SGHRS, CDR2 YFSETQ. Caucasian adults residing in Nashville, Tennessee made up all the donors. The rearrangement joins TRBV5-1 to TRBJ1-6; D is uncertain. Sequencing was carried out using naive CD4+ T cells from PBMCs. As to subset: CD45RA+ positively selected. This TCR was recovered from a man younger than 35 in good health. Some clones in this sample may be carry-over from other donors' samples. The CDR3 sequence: CASSLGGSYNSPLHF. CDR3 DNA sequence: TGCGCCAGCAGCTTGGGAGGCTCCTATAATTCACCCCTCCACTTT.